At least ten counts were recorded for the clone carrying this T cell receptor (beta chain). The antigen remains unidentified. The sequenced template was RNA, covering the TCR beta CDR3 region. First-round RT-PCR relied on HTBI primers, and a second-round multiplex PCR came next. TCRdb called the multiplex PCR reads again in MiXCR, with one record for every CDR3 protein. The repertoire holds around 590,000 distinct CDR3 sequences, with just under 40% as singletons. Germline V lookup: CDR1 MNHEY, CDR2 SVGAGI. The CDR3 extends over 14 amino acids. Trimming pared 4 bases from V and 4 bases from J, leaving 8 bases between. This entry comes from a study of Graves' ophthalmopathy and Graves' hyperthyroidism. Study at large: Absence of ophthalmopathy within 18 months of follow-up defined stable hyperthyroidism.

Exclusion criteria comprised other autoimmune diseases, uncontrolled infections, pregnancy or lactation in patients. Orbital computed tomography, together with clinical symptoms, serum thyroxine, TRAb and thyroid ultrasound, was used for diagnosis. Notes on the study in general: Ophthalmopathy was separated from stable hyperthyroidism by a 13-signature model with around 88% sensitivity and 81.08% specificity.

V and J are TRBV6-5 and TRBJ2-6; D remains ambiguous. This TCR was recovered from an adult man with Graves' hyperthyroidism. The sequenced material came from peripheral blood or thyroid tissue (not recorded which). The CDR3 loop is CASSLYLGANVLTF. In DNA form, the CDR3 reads TGTGCCAGCAGTTTATACCTGGGGGCCAACGTCCTGACTTTC.